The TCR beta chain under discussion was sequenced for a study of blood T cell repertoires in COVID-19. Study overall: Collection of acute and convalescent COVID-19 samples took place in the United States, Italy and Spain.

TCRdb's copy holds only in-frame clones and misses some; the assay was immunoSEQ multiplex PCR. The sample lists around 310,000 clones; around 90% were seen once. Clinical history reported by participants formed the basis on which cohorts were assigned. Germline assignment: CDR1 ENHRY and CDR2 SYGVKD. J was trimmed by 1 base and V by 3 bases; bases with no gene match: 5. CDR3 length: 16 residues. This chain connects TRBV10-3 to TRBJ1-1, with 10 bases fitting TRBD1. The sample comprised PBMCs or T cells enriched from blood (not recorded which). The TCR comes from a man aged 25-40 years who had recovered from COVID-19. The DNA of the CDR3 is TGTGCCATCAGTGACGGGGACAGGGGTAAGAACACTGAAGCTTTCTTT. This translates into CAISDGDRGKNTEAFF.